The 20 T cell receptor beta chains in this list originate from one sample, sequenced in a study of graft-versus-host responses after intestinal transplantation (dated by TCRdb to the early 2020s). What the time point label conveys for this sample: cells obtained before transplantation from donor or recipient. No cognate antigen is known for these TCRs. Library method: the immunoSEQ multiplex PCR assay. TCRdb mirrors the immuneACCESS table, restricted to in-frame sequences. Some clones are absent from its copies; in checked studies, under half trace to an unresolved V gene, and the reason for the others is unknown. Present in this sample are about 41,000 clones, around 96% of which were seen just once. The ten biggest clones cover approximately 0.54% of the sample. Material: unstimulated CD8+ T cells sorted from spleen or lymph node cells, obtained before transplant. The receptors were sampled from a human donor who was the organ donor for an intestinal transplant.

This chain uses TRBV5-4 with TRBJ2-3; D perhaps matches TRBD2 (6 bases). The CDR3 extends over 17 amino acids. Trimming removed 0 bases at V and 1 base at J, with 15 bases between. Germline CDR1 and CDR2: SGHNT and YYREEE (reference sequence). In DNA form, the CDR3 reads TGTGCCAGCAGCTTGGTCGGAGGCGGGGCCCGCACAGATACGCAGTATTTT. Translating gives CASSLVGGGARTDTQYF.

The chain employs TRBV15 and TRBJ2-1; possibly TRBD2 for D (6 bases). CDR3 size: 13 residues. Germline V gene data show CDR1 as LNHNV and CDR2 as YYDKDF (reference sequence). The ends were cut back, 5 bases at V and 4 bases at J, with 9 bases in the middle. The DNA for the CDR3 is TGTGCCACCAGCTGGAGCGGGTACAATGAGCAGTTCTTC. Amino acid sequence: CATSWSGYNEQFF.

The rearrangement uses TRBV18 and TRBJ1-1; D is uncertain. The CDR3 consists of 14 residues. With 0 bases removed from V and 3 bases from J, the gap between germline ends came to 8 bases. CDR1 is KGHSH, CDR2 LQKENI, per germline. The CDR3 nucleotides are TGTGCCAGCTCACCACCGAAGGATTACACTGAAGCTTTCTTT. Translating gives CASSPPKDYTEAFF.

The V call is TRBV15, the J call TRBJ1-1; TRBD1 matches 7 bases. The CDR3 extends over 16 amino acids. Unmatched junction bases numbered 9, after V lost 1 base and J lost 4 bases. Germline V CDR1 and CDR2: LNHNV, YYDKDF (reference sequence). The CDR3 loop is CATSRVFRGGRTEAFF. The CDR3 nucleotides are TGTGCCACCAGCAGAGTATTCAGGGGGGGTCGCACTGAAGCTTTCTTT.

This rearrangement joins TRBV9 to TRBJ2-1; D might be TRBD2 (5 bases). Between the trimmed V and J ends, which lost 3 bases and 6 bases, there was a span of 10 bases. Germline values: CDR1 SGDLS, CDR2 YYNGEE. The CDR3 is 13 residues long. The CDR3 bases are TGTGCCAGCAGCGCCGGGGTGATCAATGAGCAGTTCTTC. Amino acids: CASSAGVINEQFF.

This clone was detected once. V gene TRBV9 combines with J gene TRBJ2-5; 8 nucleotides match TRBD2. The germline gives CDR1 SGDLS, CDR2 YYNGEE. This CDR3 has 15 amino acids. The J segment lost 1 base and the V segment lost 2 bases, leaving 4 bases of the junction unmatched. CDR3 coding DNA: TGTGCCAGCAGCGTTGTAGCGGGGACCCAAGAGACCCAGTACTTC. As protein: CASSVVAGTQETQYF. Complete variable domain (other parts from reference TRBV9 and TRBJ2-5): DSGVTQTPKHLITATGQRVTLRCSPRSGDLSVYWYQQSLDQGLQFLIQYYNGEERAKGNILERFSAQQFPDLHSELNLSSLELGDSALYFCASSVVAGTQETQYFGPGTRLLVL.

The rearrangement links TRBV11-1 to TRBJ2-2, with 7 bases fitting TRBD1. The CDR3 totals 16 residues. The trim removed 6 bases at V and 5 bases at J, leaving 12 bases unmatched. Germline CDR1 and CDR2: SGHAT and FQDESV (reference sequence). The CDR3 DNA follows: TGTGCCAGCAGAACTGACAGGGCATCGTGGACCGGGGAGCTGTTTTTT. It is translated as CASRTDRASWTGELFF.

The chain is built from TRBV6-6 and TRBJ2-7; 7 nucleotides align to TRBD1. Germline-derived CDR1 and CDR2 are MNHNY and SVGAGI (reference sequence). The CDR3 has 13 amino acids. With 8 bases clipped from V and 2 bases from J, the junction kept 6 bases outside the gene matches. The CDR3 coding sequence is TGTGCCAGCCAGACAGGGAGCCCCTACGAGCAGTACTTC. Protein sequence: CASQTGSPYEQYF.

This chain's CDR3 is CSVDDPGNTEAFF. For the CDR3, the DNA is TGCAGCGTTGATGATCCGGGGAACACTGAAGCTTTCTTT. V and J are TRBV29-1 and TRBJ1-1; D not resolved. Germline CDR1 is SQVTM and CDR2 is ANQGSEA. The CDR3 extends over 13 amino acids. Trimming shortened V by 3 bases and J by 1 base, and 9 bases separated the two germline ends.

The chain has TRBV7-2 and TRBJ1-2, with D perhaps TRBD1 (5 bases). The CDR3 runs 13 residues. CDR1 and CDR2 (germline): SGHTA, FQGNSA. V lost 5 bases to trimming and J lost 3 bases, with 10 bases between them. The CDR3 bases are TGTGCCAGCAGCCTGGGACCGTACTATGGCTACACCTTC. Protein product: CASSLGPYYGYTF. The full variable domain, in which reference TRBV7-2 and TRBJ1-2 provide the parts outside the CDR3, is GAGVSQSPSNKVTEKGKDVELRCDPISGHTALYWYRQSLGQGLEFLIYFQGNSAPDKSGLPSDRFSAERTGGSVSTLTIQRTQQEDSAVYLCASSLGPYYGYTFGSGTRLTVV.

The genes are TRBV19 and TRBJ2-2; 9 nucleotides agree with TRBD1. The CDR3 loop spans 16 amino acids. CDR1 and CDR2 from the germline V gene are LNHDA and SQIVND (reference sequence). The V and J ends lost 6 bases and 5 bases, in that order; junction bases with no gene match: 10. The CDR3 loop is CASRREDRGSTGELFF. In DNA, the CDR3 is TGTGCCAGTAGGAGAGAGGACAGGGGATCAACCGGGGAGCTGTTTTTT.

The chain has TRBV4-1 and TRBJ2-1, with a weak D call TRBD1 (6 bases). The CDR3 covers 14 residues. V lost 2 bases to trimming and J lost 8 bases, with 13 bases between them. Germline V CDR1 and CDR2: MGHRA, YSYEKL. The CDR3 DNA reads TGCGCCAGCAGCCAATCAATAACAGGGTATGAGCAGTTCTTC. Its protein is CASSQSITGYEQFF.

This chain links TRBV19 with TRBJ1-5; no clear D gene. Germline lookup yields CDR1 LNHDA and CDR2 SQIVND (reference sequence). V was shortened by 0 bases and J by 0 bases, with 3 bases between the two germline ends. This CDR3 spans 14 amino acids. The CDR3 sequence: CASSIDTSNQPQHF. In nucleotides, the CDR3 is TGTGCCAGTAGTATAGATACTAGCAATCAGCCCCAGCATTTT.

V usage is TRBV6-6 and J usage is TRBJ1-4; D remains ambiguous. Germline CDR1 MNHNY, CDR2 SVGAGI (reference sequence). This CDR3 is 15 amino acids long. Trimming pared 5 bases from V and 2 bases from J, leaving 12 bases between. CDR3 in DNA: TGTGCCAGCAGTCCCGGGCTTGGGACTAATGAAAAACTGTTTTTT. Amino acids: CASSPGLGTNEKLFF.

This CDR3 reads CASSQKVIGQFYEQYF. CDR3 coding DNA: TGCGCCAGCAGCCAAAAAGTAATCGGGCAGTTCTACGAGCAGTACTTC. The chain joins TRBV4-3 to TRBJ2-7; D is unclear. Germline V gene data show CDR1 as LGHNA and CDR2 as YSLEER. The CDR3 extends over 16 amino acids. With 2 bases removed from V and 3 bases from J, the gap between germline ends came to 17 bases.

This sequence joins TRBV6-1 and TRBJ1-3, with a weak D call TRBD1 (6 bases). CDR3 length equals 14 residues. The germline V gene encodes CDR1 MNHNS and CDR2 SASEGT. Trimming removed 5 bases from V and 2 bases from J, with 10 bases in between. CDR3: CASSRWTAGNTIYF. The CDR3, as DNA: TGTGCCAGCAGTAGATGGACAGCTGGAAACACCATATATTTT.

The chain combines TRBV30 with TRBJ1-2; D is ambiguous. Germline CDR1 GTSNPN, CDR2 SVGIG (reference sequence). The CDR3 runs 14 residues. The V and J ends lost 0 bases and 0 bases respectively, with 8 bases between them. The CDR3 loop is CAWSVDRSNYGYTF. The CDR3 nucleotides read TGTGCCTGGAGTGTGGATCGTTCTAACTATGGCTACACCTTC.

In DNA, the CDR3 is TGTGCCAGCAGCGTCCGGGCCGACAAAAACATTCAGTACTTC. Translation gives CASSVRADKNIQYF. V gene TRBV7-8 combines with J gene TRBJ2-4; unclear D gene. The V end was cut by 5 bases, the J end by 3 bases, with 11 bases between. There are 14 residues in the CDR3. Per germline, CDR1 SGHVS and CDR2 FQNEAQ.

The rearrangement joins TRBV9 to TRBJ1-6; the D gene is possibly TRBD1 (5 bases). This CDR3 spans 16 amino acids. Trimming removed 0 bases at V and 4 bases at J, with 11 bases between. CDR1 is SGDLS, CDR2 YYNGEE, per germline. CDR3 nucleotide sequence: TGTGCCAGCAGCGTAGAAGGGGCCCATTATAATTCACCCCTCCACTTT. It codes for CASSVEGAHYNSPLHF.

The V gene is TRBV7-9, the J gene TRBJ2-2; D perhaps matches TRBD1 (5 bases). Trimming shortened V by 1 base and J by 0 bases, and 12 bases separated the two germline ends. This CDR3 is 17 amino acids long. In germline, CDR1 is SEHNR, CDR2 FQNEAQ (reference sequence). The CDR3 sequence: CASSLVRAGANTGELFF. CDR3 DNA: TGTGCCAGCAGCTTAGTCAGGGCTGGAGCGAACACCGGGGAGCTGTTTTTT.